The next 13 T cell receptor beta chains were all read from a single sample in a study of shared clonotypes between healthy human individuals. The method was immunoSEQ multiplex PCR; TCRdb's version includes in-frame clones alone and lacks a portion of them. This sample carries under 1 million clones, about 96% of them seen once, and the ten largest clones take under 0.25%. CD45RO-negative CD8 cells positively selected for CCR7 made up the naive population, which excluded terminally differentiated effector memory CD45RA+ cells. Sequenced: naive CD8+ T cells sorted from blood. These receptors originate from a young man in good health.

CDR3 bases: TGCAGCGTTGAGGGGACGTCTAATCGCTACACCTTC. Its translation: CSVEGTSNRYTF. The chain combines TRBV29-1 with TRBJ1-2; weak D call: TRBD1 (5 bases). Looked up from germline, CDR1 is SQVTM and CDR2 is ANQGSEA. Trimming pared 3 bases from V and 9 bases from J, leaving 14 bases between. The CDR3 is made up of 12 amino acids.

V usage is TRBV2 and J usage is TRBJ2-7, with 12 bases that match TRBD2. V trimming: 9 bases; J trimming: 4 bases; junction bases outside the gene matches: 4. The V gene's germline CDR1 is SNHLY and CDR2 FYNNEI. This CDR3 contains 13 residues. The CDR3 sequence is CASTSGRIYEQYF. CDR3 nucleotide sequence: TGTGCCAGTACTAGCGGGAGGATTTACGAGCAGTACTTC.

CDR3 sequence: CASSLNGAFSGNTIYF. The CDR3, as DNA: TGTGCCAGCAGCTTGAATGGGGCATTCTCTGGAAACACCATATATTTT. This chain uses TRBV5-6 with TRBJ1-3; D is possibly TRBD1 (5 bases). Germline V gives CDR1 SGHDT, CDR2 YYEEEE. Trimming pared 1 base from V and 0 bases from J, leaving 11 bases between. The CDR3 totals 16 residues.

The chain links TRBV28 to TRBJ2-5; D is perhaps TRBD1 or TRBD2 (6 bases each). Germline-derived CDR1 and CDR2 are MDHEN and SYDVKM. The CDR3 runs 16 residues. Trimming shortened V by 1 base and J by 0 bases, and 12 bases separated the two germline ends. The CDR3 here is CASSLFPRGDQETQYF. The DNA of the CDR3 is TGTGCCAGCAGTTTATTCCCTAGGGGGGACCAAGAGACCCAGTACTTC.

The chain links TRBV28 to TRBJ2-7; D might be TRBD1 (6 bases). The CDR3 extends over 14 amino acids. Germline values: CDR1 MDHEN, CDR2 SYDVKM. Trimming pared 6 bases from V and 4 bases from J, leaving 16 bases between. The CDR3 DNA sequence: TGTGCCAGCAGACTAACGCAGGGGACATACGAGCAGTACTTC. It is translated as CASRLTQGTYEQYF. Supplemented by reference TRBV28 and TRBJ2-7, the full variable domain reads DVKVTQSSRYLVKRTGEKVFLECVQDMDHENMFWYRQDPGLGLRLIYFSYDVKMKEKGDIPEGYSVSREKKERFSLILESASTNQTSMYLCASRLTQGTYEQYFGPGTRLTVT.

The rearrangement joins TRBV28 to TRBJ2-7; tentatively, D is TRBD1 (5 bases). There are 15 residues in the CDR3. CDR1 is MDHEN, CDR2 SYDVKM, per germline. V lost 7 bases and J lost 0, with 16 bases in between. This chain's CDR3 is CASKKGPSSSYEQYF. CDR3 in DNA: TGTGCCAGCAAGAAGGGGCCTAGTAGCTCCTACGAGCAGTACTTC.

The V call is TRBV9, the J call TRBJ2-6; 7 nucleotides line up with TRBD2. In germline, CDR1 is SGDLS, CDR2 YYNGEE. Trimming cost V 0 bases and J 1 base; bases outside gene matches: 10. This CDR3 contains 19 residues. The CDR3 DNA reads as TGTGCCAGCAGCGTAGCTCGACAAGGGAGGGATTCTGGGGCCAACGTCCTGACTTTC. This encodes CASSVARQGRDSGANVLTF.

The genes are TRBV29-1 and TRBJ2-3; D is undetermined. Germline lookup yields CDR1 SQVTM and CDR2 ANQGSEA. The CDR3 covers 13 residues. The ends were cut back, 4 bases at V and 0 bases at J, with 8 bases in the middle. In nucleotides, the CDR3 is TGCAGCGTTGTGGCGGCTAGCACAGATACGCAGTATTTT. Protein product: CSVVAASTDTQYF.

The chain links TRBV4-2 to TRBJ2-1, with 8 bases that match TRBD1. There are 14 residues in the CDR3. Germline values: CDR1 LGHNA, CDR2 YNFKEQ. The J segment lost 8 bases and the V segment lost 2 bases, leaving 5 bases of the junction unmatched. The CDR3: CASSQYRGSDEQFF. CDR3 DNA sequence: TGTGCCAGCAGCCAATACAGGGGGAGTGATGAGCAGTTCTTC.

The rearrangement joins TRBV29-1 to TRBJ1-2, with D perhaps TRBD1 (5 bases). Trimming cost V 1 base and J 10 bases, with 16 bases left between them. CDR1 is SQVTM, CDR2 ANQGSEA, per germline. CDR3 length: 13 amino acids. The CDR3 sequence is CSVEVLGEEYYTF. The CDR3 DNA reads TGCAGCGTTGAAGTTTTGGGGGAAGAGTACTACACCTTC.

Regarding this clone: Different DNA sequences within this sample yield the same CDR3. The chain is built from TRBV4-1 and TRBJ2-2; D is ambiguous. This CDR3 contains 14 residues. CDR1 is MGHRA, CDR2 YSYEKL, per germline. V was cut by 1 base and J by 2 bases, with 5 bases left in between. This CDR3 is CASSQGANTGELFF. CDR3 nucleotides: TGCGCCAGCAGCCAAGGAGCCAACACCGGGGAGCTGTTTTTT.

The chain combines TRBV27 with TRBJ2-2; D is unresolved. The V gene's germline CDR1 is MNHEY and CDR2 SMNVEV (reference sequence). Between the trimmed V and J ends, which lost 1 base and 5 bases, there was a span of 14 bases. This CDR3 is built from 16 residues. CDR3 loop: CASSLFGPVGTGELFF. The CDR3 nucleotides are TGTGCCAGCAGTTTATTCGGTCCCGTGGGTACCGGGGAGCTGTTTTTT.

This rearrangement joins TRBV10-2 to TRBJ1-5; D gene uncertain. V lost 3 bases, J lost 7 bases, and 13 bases lay in between. CDR1 is WSHSY, CDR2 SAAADI, per germline. The CDR3 consists of 14 residues. DNA for the CDR3: TGCGCCAGCAGTGAAGCGGTGGGGTTACAGCCCCAGCATTTT. Encoded protein: CASSEAVGLQPQHF.